This section outlines one TCR beta chain sequence together with its context. This CDR3 is also generated by other DNA sequences in the sample. CDR1 and CDR2 (germline): ENHRY, SYGVKD. Trimming stripped 3 bases from V and 4 bases from J, with 7 bases between. The length of the CDR3 is 13 residues. This sample is drawn from a study of blood T cell repertoires in COVID-19. Generated by immunoSEQ multiplex PCR, the TCRdb table keeps only in-frame clones and is missing some. Here the sample spans 250,000 or so clones, around 83% being singletons. This chain uses TRBV10-3 with TRBJ2-1; maybe TRBD2 (5 bases). The sample consisted of peripheral blood. The receptor's source is a woman aged 18-35 years with acute or convalescent COVID-19. CDR3 region: CAISEEGYNEQFF. CDR3 bases: TGTGCCATCAGTGAAGAGGGTTACAATGAGCAGTTCTTC.